This T cell receptor (beta chain) came from a study of blood T cell repertoires in COVID-19 (TCRdb year 2020). With regard to the full study: Collaborator samples came from the United States, Italy and Spain and covered acute and convalescent phases of COVID-19. The prospective study material was composed of cDNA or gDNA derived from T cells, B-cell-depleted T cells, or PBMCs. Deeply sampled blood TCRbeta repertoires from subjects exposed to, actively infected with, or recovered from COVID-19 were included in the dataset. The repertoires were made available in a free public database intended to serve as a resource for research on the immune response to SARS-CoV-2. Samples came from the ongoing ImmuneRACE study (first 160 participants) plus 1,254 subjects from 6 global collaborators. The sample metadata nearly always contained a de-identified subject ID, COVID-19 status, age in years and sex. Where available, HLA class I and class II types were obtained from metadata supplied by the sample provider rather than from assay-based typing. Broad study findings and their caveats: Clinical and demographic metadata were provided uncurated, with the amount varying by source and participant.

Whole blood was collected in K2EDTA tubes by collaborating institutions according to the institutions' own protocols. For TCRbeta analysis, collaborator samples were shipped as frozen whole blood, as isolated PBMCs, or as DNA extracted from either sample type. Notes on this clone: Its recognized antigen is unknown. Nothing much larger sits one base from this clone, and base qualities are not available.

The germline V gene yields SGHTA for CDR1 and FQGNSA for CDR2. From the cysteine up to the phenylalanine, the CDR3 has a length of 16 residues. Of all the DNA, just the CDR3 is kept, 48 bases in frame from base 1. V is trimmed back by 4 bases and J by 2 bases, and the junction contains 5 bases that no gene match accounts for. TCRbeta CDR3 regions were amplified from genomic DNA using the immunoSEQ Assay, a bias-controlled multiplex PCR. Per the original workflow: The number of nucleated cells in each sample was estimated by amplification of reference gene primers within the assay. Sequence reads were collapsed and filtered to measure the absolute abundance of every unique TCRbeta CDR3 rearrangement. Productive Simpson clonality was computed per sample as the square root of Simpson's diversity index over productive rearrangements. TCRdb re-hosts the immuneACCESS table, in-frame sequences only. Its copies lack some clones; in the studies checked, an unresolved V gene accounts for under half of them, and the cause for the rest is not known. The DNA gave D and trimming, while V, J and clone size come from that table. The sample records approximately 120,000 clones, approximately 85% of which are singletons. The ten top clones hold about 5.4% of the sample.

The clonotype was recovered from a human donor in a cohort sampled during active COVID-19. The sequence is built from TRBV7-2 and TRBJ1-6; 7 bases in between match TRBD1. Sequenced input: peripheral blood. The CDR3: CASSSQGSTYNSPLHF. The base sequence is TGTGCCAGCAGCTCACAGGGGTCAACCTATAATTCACCCCTCCACTTT.